The 20 T cell receptor beta chains below come from one sample, sequenced in a study of blood T cell repertoires in COVID-19. The protocol was immunoSEQ multiplex PCR, while the TCRdb copy is restricted to in-frame clones and leaves out a portion. The data show around 70,000 clones, around three quarters seen once. The source material was peripheral blood. All receptors derive from a human donor in a cohort sampled during active COVID-19.

This chain links TRBV18 with TRBJ2-7; a possible D gene is TRBD1 (6 bases). Germline V gives CDR1 KGHSH, CDR2 LQKENI. Between the trimmed V and J ends, which lost 6 bases and 0 bases, there was a span of 12 bases. The CDR3 consists of 14 residues. The chain's CDR3 is CASSQTGNSYEQYF. DNA of the CDR3: TGTGCCAGCTCCCAGACAGGCAACTCCTACGAGCAGTACTTC.

Only a few counts were recorded for this clone. V and J are TRBV5-5 and TRBJ1-4, with D possibly TRBD1 on 5 matching bases. V lost 4 bases and J lost 8, with 18 bases in between. The CDR3 spans 15 residues. Germline lookup yields CDR1 SGHKS and CDR2 YYEKEE (reference sequence). CDR3 bases: TGTGCCAGCAGCCCCATGGGGCCCCGAAGGGAAAAACTGTTTTTT. Protein product: CASSPMGPRREKLFF. The variable domain in full, with the rest retrieved from reference TRBV5-5 and TRBJ1-4, is DAGVTQSPTHLIKTRGQQVTLRCSPISGHKSVSWYQQVLGQGPQFIFQYYEKEERGRGNFPDRFSARQFPNYSSELNVNALLLGDSALYLCASSPMGPRREKLFFGSGTQLSVL.

CDR3 bases: TGTGCCAGCAGAACCGACTCCAAAGGCAATGAAAAACTGTTTTTT. It codes for CASRTDSKGNEKLFF. This rearrangement joins TRBV2 to TRBJ1-4; D is unresolved. Germline CDR1 and CDR2: SNHLY and FYNNEI. The ends were cut back, 6 bases at V and 5 bases at J, with 16 bases in the middle. This CDR3 has 15 residues.

The rearrangement joins TRBV10-2 to TRBJ1-6; D unclear. V was shortened by 7 bases and J by 0 bases, with 13 bases between the two germline ends. CDR1 WSHSY and CDR2 SAAADI come from the germline V gene. This CDR3 is built from 16 residues. In nucleotides, the CDR3 is TGCGCCAGCATGGGCAGGCTGAGCTCCTATAATTCACCCCTCCACTTT. Its protein is CASMGRLSSYNSPLHF.

V is TRBV3-1 (or the pseudogene TRBV3-2) and J is TRBJ2-7, with 10 nucleotides matching TRBD1. Per germline, CDR1 LGHDT and CDR2 YNNKEL (reference sequence). V lost 4 bases to trimming and J lost 5 bases; unmatched junction nucleotides: 8. The CDR3 loop spans 15 amino acids. The CDR3 region has the DNA TGTGCCAGCAGCCGGGGACAGGGGTTGTACGACGAGCAGTACTTC. Its protein is CASSRGQGLYDEQYF.

The chain is built from TRBV28 and TRBJ2-2, with D possibly TRBD2 on 6 matching bases. The germline V and J ends were trimmed by 8 bases and 2 bases, with 15 bases remaining between them. Germline-derived CDR1 and CDR2 are MDHEN and SYDVKM. The CDR3 consists of 15 residues. CDR3 sequence: CASFEGGANTGELFF. CDR3 sequence (DNA): TGTGCCAGCTTTGAGGGCGGGGCTAACACCGGGGAGCTGTTTTTT.

This chain uses TRBV18 with TRBJ1-1; D is possibly TRBD1 (5 bases). V gave up 3 bases and J gave up 3 bases, with 11 bases separating them. The germline gives CDR1 KGHSH, CDR2 LQKENI. This CDR3 has 14 amino acids. The CDR3 protein is CASSPMGGYTEAFF. The CDR3 region has the DNA TGTGCCAGCTCACCTATGGGGGGTTACACTGAAGCTTTCTTT.

This clone was counted once. This chain uses TRBV7-9 with TRBJ2-1; D remains ambiguous. With 2 bases removed from V and 7 bases from J, the gap between germline ends came to 15 bases. Germline CDR1 SEHNR, CDR2 FQNEAQ (reference sequence). The length of the CDR3 is 15 residues. CDR3 protein: CASSLSFTSRNEQFF. The DNA for the CDR3 is TGTGCCAGCAGCTTATCCTTTACGAGCCGAAATGAGCAGTTCTTC.

This clone was counted once. The CDR3 coding sequence is TGTGCCAGCACCCGGACAGAAACTAATGAAAAACTGTTTTTT. Protein product: CASTRTETNEKLFF. The chain is built from TRBV28 and TRBJ1-4, with D possibly being TRBD1 (6 bases). Trimming took off 7 bases at V and 1 base at J, with 10 bases between the two ends. This CDR3 comprises 14 residues. CDR1 MDHEN and CDR2 SYDVKM come from the germline V gene.

The chain combines TRBV12-5 with TRBJ2-7, with 9 bases that match TRBD1. Germline CDR1 LGHNT, CDR2 FRNRAP. The CDR3 length is 18 residues. With V trimmed by 5 bases and J by 5 bases, 19 bases remained unmatched. As DNA, the CDR3 is TGTGCTAGTGGTCCCGTTTCGGTGTCCGGGACAGGGTTGGACGAGCAGTACTTC. Protein sequence: CASGPVSVSGTGLDEQYF.

The rearrangement joins TRBV19 to TRBJ2-1, with TRBD2 matching over 8 bases. Germline V gene data show CDR1 as LNHDA and CDR2 as SQIVND (reference sequence). This CDR3 spans 14 amino acids. J gave up 13 bases and V 3 bases, and 11 bases lay outside the gene matches. The CDR3 loop is CASSIALAGTEQFF. The CDR3 region has the DNA TGTGCCAGTAGTATCGCGCTAGCGGGCACAGAACAGTTCTTC.

This chain uses TRBV7-2 with TRBJ2-7; TRBD2 agrees at 9 bases. CDR3 size: 15 residues. CDR1 and CDR2 from the germline V gene are SGHTA and FQGNSA. With 2 bases clipped from V and 6 bases from J, the junction kept 8 bases outside the gene matches. The CDR3 nucleotides read TGTGCCAGCAGCTTATTAGTTAGCGGGAGCTTCGAGCAGTACTTC. Translation: CASSLLVSGSFEQYF.

The J gene is TRBJ2-5, the V gene TRBV30; perhaps TRBD2 as D (5 bases). The CDR3 consists of 12 residues. Germline V gene data show CDR1 as GTSNPN and CDR2 as SVGIG (reference sequence). Trimming shortened V by 3 bases and J by 5 bases, and 10 bases separated the two germline ends. CDR3 sequence: CAWRVRGETQYF. CDR3 nucleotides: TGTGCCTGGAGGGTCAGAGGGGAGACCCAGTACTTC.

The chain is built from TRBV6-4 and TRBJ2-1; D is perhaps TRBD2 (5 bases). The CDR3 consists of 13 residues. V lost 7 bases, J lost 9 bases, and 16 bases lay in between. Germline loops: CDR1 MRHNA, CDR2 SNTAGT. CDR3 bases: TGTGCCAGCACCGGACTCTATAATGTTGAGCAGTTCTTC. Its translation is CASTGLYNVEQFF.

The chain is built from TRBV7-2 and TRBJ2-3, with D possibly TRBD2 on 6 matching bases. V was trimmed by 5 bases and J by 7 bases, leaving 22 bases between them. The CDR3 covers 16 residues. The germline V gene has CDR1 SGHTA and CDR2 FQGNSA. Here the CDR3 DNA reads TGTGCCAGCAGCGCGAGTTCGGGACTGTCGATCCATACGCAGTATTTT. Amino acids: CASSASSGLSIHTQYF.

The chain joins TRBV5-8 to TRBJ2-1; 11 nucleotides agree with TRBD2. Germline CDR1 is SGHTS and CDR2 is YDEGEE. The CDR3 runs 16 residues. The ends lost 4 bases at V and 5 bases at J; junction bases unmatched: 8. The CDR3 loop reads CASSKGTSGTNNEQFF. The CDR3 DNA is TGTGCCAGCAGCAAGGGGACTAGCGGTACCAACAATGAGCAGTTCTTC.

The V and J genes are TRBV10-2 and TRBJ1-5; D not resolved. Per germline, CDR1 WSHSY and CDR2 SAAADI. V lost 0 bases and J lost 6, with 9 bases in between. The CDR3 runs 14 residues. The CDR3 protein is CASSESGRVQPQHF. The CDR3 coding sequence is TGCGCCAGCAGTGAGTCGGGGAGGGTTCAGCCCCAGCATTTT.

J is TRBJ2-7 and V is TRBV12-3 or TRBV12-4; D may be TRBD1 (6 bases). Trimming pared 7 bases from V and 3 bases from J, leaving 10 bases between. This CDR3 is 12 amino acids long. DNA for the CDR3: TGTGCCAGCAAGGGGGACGGCTACGAGCAGTACTTC. Protein sequence: CASKGDGYEQYF.

CDR3 bases: TGTGCCAGCAGTTACTTCGATGAGCAGTTCTTC. Protein product: CASSYFDEQFF. The chain carries TRBV6-5 and TRBJ2-1; D unresolved. Trimming left V 1 base short and J 8 bases short, with 3 bases between. The CDR3 has 11 residues. CDR1 is MNHEY, CDR2 SVGAGI, per germline.

The chain links TRBV15 to TRBJ2-7; the match to TRBD2 covers 7 bases. Germline lookup yields CDR1 LNHNV and CDR2 YYDKDF (reference sequence). The V and J ends lost 0 bases and 6 bases, in that order; junction bases with no gene match: 5. CDR3 size: 14 residues. The chain's CDR3 is CATSRESGRGEQYF. Here the CDR3 DNA reads TGTGCCACCAGCAGAGAAAGTGGGAGGGGCGAGCAGTACTTC.